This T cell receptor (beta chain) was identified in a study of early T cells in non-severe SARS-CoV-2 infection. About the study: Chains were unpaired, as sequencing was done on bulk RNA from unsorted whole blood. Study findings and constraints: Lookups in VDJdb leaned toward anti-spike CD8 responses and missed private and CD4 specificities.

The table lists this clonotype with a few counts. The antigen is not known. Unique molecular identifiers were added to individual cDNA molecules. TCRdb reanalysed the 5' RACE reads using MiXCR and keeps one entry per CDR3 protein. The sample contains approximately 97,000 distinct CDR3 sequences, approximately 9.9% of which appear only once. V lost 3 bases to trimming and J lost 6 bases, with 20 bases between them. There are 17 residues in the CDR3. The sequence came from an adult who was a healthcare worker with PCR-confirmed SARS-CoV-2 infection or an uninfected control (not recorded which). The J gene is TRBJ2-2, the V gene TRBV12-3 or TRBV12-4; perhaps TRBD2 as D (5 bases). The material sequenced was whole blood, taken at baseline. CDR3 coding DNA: TGTGCCAGCAGTTTTAACCGAGGGCAGGTTGATCCCGGGGAGCTGTTTTTT. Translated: CASSFNRGQVDPGELFF.